Each of the 7 T cell receptor beta chains below was sequenced from the same sample in a study of cytotoxic CD8 clonotypes in ibrutinib-treated CLL. Data came from immunoSEQ multiplex PCR; TCRdb stores just in-frame clones and leaves some out. Of some 350,000 clones listed, about 64% are singletons. This sample comprised PBMCs, obtained after 36 months of ibrutinib treatment. All receptors come from a human donor with chronic lymphocytic leukemia.

This clone was recorded once. The rearrangement links TRBV7-6 to TRBJ2-1; perhaps TRBD1 as D (5 bases). The length of the CDR3 is 13 residues. Trimming took 5 bases from V and 4 from J, leaving 9 bases between them. The germline gives CDR1 SGHVS, CDR2 FNYEAQ. The CDR3 protein is CASSTGTYNEQFF. In nucleotides, the CDR3 is TGTGCCAGCAGCACAGGAACGTACAATGAGCAGTTCTTC.

The chain is built from TRBV4-2 and TRBJ2-3; no firm D call. Per the germline V gene, CDR1 is LGHNA and CDR2 is YNFKEQ. The CDR3 has 15 amino acids. Deletions cut 0 bases from V and 4 bases from J, with 11 bases between. The CDR3 DNA sequence: TGTGCCAGCAGCCAAGAAACTATCGGCTCAGATACGCAGTATTTT. Translating it yields CASSQETIGSDTQYF.

In its sample, this clone was seen a few times. V is TRBV4-2 and J is TRBJ1-4; possibly TRBD1 for D (6 bases). Trimming took 3 bases from V and 8 from J, leaving 10 bases between them. Germline V lookup: CDR1 LGHNA, CDR2 YNFKEQ. CDR3 length: 13 residues. This CDR3 reads CASSHAGGEKLFF. The CDR3 nucleotides read TGTGCCAGCAGCCATGCTGGGGGCGAAAAACTGTTTTTT.

This clone was seen once. The chain is built from TRBV6-5 and TRBJ1-1; the D gene is possibly TRBD1 (5 bases). The CDR3 length is 15 residues. The V end was cut by 2 bases, the J end by 6 bases, with 16 bases between. Germline CDR1 MNHEY, CDR2 SVGAGI. The CDR3 region is CASSYGVSWGSEAFF. The CDR3, as DNA: TGTGCCAGCAGTTACGGGGTATCATGGGGCTCTGAAGCTTTCTTT.

The V call is TRBV28, the J call TRBJ2-5; possibly TRBD2 for D (5 bases). Germline V gene data show CDR1 as MDHEN and CDR2 as SYDVKM. V was trimmed by 5 bases and J by 4 bases, leaving 11 bases between them. The CDR3 consists of 13 residues. DNA for the CDR3: TGTGCCAGCAGTCGGAGGTGGGGAGAGACCCAGTACTTC. As protein: CASSRRWGETQYF. The full variable domain, in which reference TRBV28 and TRBJ2-5 provide the parts outside the CDR3, is DVKVTQSSRYLVKRTGEKVFLECVQDMDHENMFWYRQDPGLGLRLIYFSYDVKMKEKGDIPEGYSVSREKKERFSLILESASTNQTSMYLCASSRRWGETQYFGPGTRLLVL.

The chain carries TRBV5-1 and TRBJ2-7; perhaps D is TRBD1 or TRBD2 (5 bases each). Trimming left V 0 bases short and J 6 bases short, with 13 bases between. Germline V lookup: CDR1 SGHRS, CDR2 YFSETQ. This CDR3 contains 14 residues. The DNA for the CDR3 is TGCGCCAGCAGCTTGGGCTCAGGGACGCCCGAGCAGTACTTC. Translation: CASSLGSGTPEQYF.

The rearrangement joins TRBV9 to TRBJ2-7; 7 bases line up with TRBD2. J lost 7 bases, V lost 6 bases, and 13 bases had no gene match. Germline CDR1 is SGDLS and CDR2 is YYNGEE. The CDR3 is made up of 14 amino acids. In nucleotides, the CDR3 is TGTGCCAGCACCCCCGGGACTACCCCTAATGAGCAGTACTTC. This gives the protein CASTPGTTPNEQYF.